Listed below are T cell receptor beta chains from one sample, sequenced in a study of T cells in Graves' hyperthyroidism and ophthalmopathy. TCRdb re-derived calls from the multiplex PCR reads in MiXCR, one entry per CDR3 protein. Of fewer than 650,000 distinct CDR3 sequences in the sample, approximately 14% were seen once. The sample consisted of blood. These receptors originate from a woman in her forties with Graves' ophthalmopathy. The CDR3 runs from the conserved cysteine through the conserved F or W. Each record gives: CDR3 length, D gene, J gene, clone size, V gene, CDR3 protein, CDR3 DNA. D genes are given only for firm matches. Clone size is stated in some rows and not others, as once, few, many or a class when expanded.

length: 15; D: .; J: TRBJ1-5; size: many; V: TRBV28; CDR3: CASSLSQGINQPQHF; DNA: TGTGCCAGCAGTTTAAGCCAGGGAATCAATCAGCCCCAGCATTTT
length: 16; D: TRBD2; J: TRBJ2-5; size: few; V: TRBV5-1; CDR3: CASSFQSSGNQETQYF; DNA: TGCGCCAGCAGCTTTCAGTCTAGCGGGAACCAAGAGACCCAGTACTTC
length: 14; D: .; J: TRBJ2-7; size: many; V: TRBV30; CDR3: CAWSVLQIQSEQYF; DNA: TGTGCCTGGAGTGTACTTCAAATCCAGAGCGAGCAGTACTTC
length: 16; D: .; J: TRBJ2-5; size: many; V: TRBV5-1; CDR3: CASSLVIGQRQETQYF; DNA: TGCGCCAGCAGCTTGGTGATAGGACAGCGCCAAGAGACCCAGTACTTC
length: 14; D: .; J: TRBJ2-4; size: many; V: TRBV28; CDR3: CASSGAVAKNIQYF; DNA: TGTGCCAGCAGTGGGGCAGTAGCCAAAAACATTCAGTACTTC
length: 16; D: .; J: TRBJ2-7; size: many; V: TRBV10-3; CDR3: CAISDRGRAASYEQYF; DNA: TGTGCCATCAGTGATCGGGGTCGGGCGGCTTCCTACGAGCAGTACTTC
length: 13; D: .; J: TRBJ1-1; size: many; V: TRBV7-2; CDR3: CASSRTVNTEAFF; DNA: TGTGCCAGCAGTCGGACAGTGAACACTGAAGCTTTCTTT
length: 17; D: TRBD2; J: TRBJ2-4; size: .; V: TRBV4-1; CDR3: CASSQPLAGRAKNIQYF; DNA: TGCGCCAGCAGCCAACCACTAGCGGGGCGAGCCAAAAACATTCAGTACTTC
length: 12; D: .; J: TRBJ1-5; size: .; V: TRBV7-2; CDR3: CASSITAGAQHF; DNA: TGTGCCAGCAGCATCACAGCGGGGGCCCAGCATTTT
length: 15; D: .; J: TRBJ1-5; size: many; V: TRBV19; CDR3: CASSITVYSNQPQHF; DNA: TGTGCCAGTAGTATAACAGTCTATAGCAATCAGCCCCAGCATTTT
length: 14; D: .; J: TRBJ1-1; size: many; V: TRBV7-8; CDR3: CASRIGRMNTEAFF; DNA: TGTGCCAGCAGAATAGGCAGAATGAACACTGAAGCTTTCTTT
length: 14; D: .; J: TRBJ1-1; size: many; V: TRBV2; CDR3: CASRSGSTNTEAFF; DNA: TGTGCCAGCAGATCGGGATCAACGAACACTGAAGCTTTCTTT
length: 17; D: TRBD2; J: TRBJ2-7; size: many; V: TRBV11-2; CDR3: CASSLRPPGLVFYEQYF; DNA: TGTGCCAGCAGCTTAAGGCCCCCGGGACTAGTCTTTTACGAGCAGTACTTC
length: 13; D: .; J: TRBJ2-5; size: many; V: TRBV18; CDR3: CASSPDRQETQYF; DNA: TGTGCCAGCTCCCCCGACAGACAAGAGACCCAGTACTTC
length: 16; D: TRBD1; J: TRBJ2-3; size: .; V: TRBV7-2; CDR3: CASSLSGTGVTDTQYF; DNA: TGTGCCAGCAGTCTAAGCGGGACAGGGGTCACAGATACGCAGTATTTT
length: 15; D: TRBD1; J: TRBJ1-1; size: many; V: TRBV27; CDR3: CASSYRDRGHTEAFF; DNA: TGTGCCAGCAGTTACCGGGACAGGGGTCACACTGAAGCTTTCTTT